This TCR beta chain was recorded in a study of blood T cell repertoires in COVID-19. Assay: immunoSEQ multiplex PCR; the TCRdb copy retains only in-frame clones and omits some. This sample has some 130,000 clones; around 90% occur once, and the top ten carry 4.6%. V trimming: 7 bases; J trimming: 1 base; junction bases outside the gene matches: 4. The CDR3 extends over 15 amino acids. Germline values: CDR1 LNHDA, CDR2 SQIVND (reference sequence). The TCR comes from a man aged 55 to 69 with COVID-19, enrolled during active disease. What was sequenced was peripheral blood. The chain recombines TRBV19 with TRBJ1-5; 10 bases match TRBD1. The CDR3 DNA reads TGTGCCAGTACCAGGACAGGGGGGAGCAATCAGCCCCAGCATTTT. Residues: CASTRTGGSNQPQHF.